A selection of T cell receptor beta chains follows, all from one sample in a study of T-cell reconstitution after alpha-beta-depleted transplantation in children. TCRdb reanalysed the PCR reads using MiXCR and keeps one entry per CDR3 protein. The data hold about 830,000 distinct CDR3 sequences, with around 15% observed a single time. The sample was PBMCs, mostly from graft donor cells, taken 360 days after TCRalphabeta/CD19-depleted stem cell transplant. These TCRs come from a male patient younger than 18 who had a stem cell transplant for acute lymphoblastic leukemia, so the T cells may come from the graft donor. CDR3s include the opening cysteine and the closing phenylalanine or tryptophan. D genes are given only for firm matches. A row's size may be missing; if present it is once, few, many or a size class.

>16|.|few|TRBV12-3/TRBV12-4|TRBJ2-1
CASSHRVESLGNEQFF
TGTGCCAGCAGTCACCGGGTTGAGTCCTTAGGCAATGAGCAGTTCTTC
>15|TRBD1|.|TRBV27|TRBJ2-7
CASSDGTVFPYEQYF
TGTGCCAGCAGTGACGGGACAGTTTTTCCCTACGAGCAGTACTTC
>18|TRBD1|.|TRBV7-3|TRBJ1-1
CASSRAGTGGWMNTEAFF
TGTGCCAGCAGCCGAGCTGGGACAGGGGGCTGGATGAACACTGAAGCTTTCTTT
>14|.|few|TRBV6-1|TRBJ2-2
CASRRNADTGELFF
TGTGCCAGCAGAAGGAATGCGGACACCGGGGAGCTGTTTTTT
>13|.|.|TRBV4-1|TRBJ1-1
CASSQDGRDEAFF
TGCGCCAGCAGCCAAGATGGCAGGGACGAAGCTTTCTTT
>17|TRBD2|few|TRBV9|TRBJ2-1
CASSVLPTSGRGNEQFF
TGTGCCAGCAGCGTTCTACCGACTAGCGGGAGGGGCAATGAGCAGTTCTTC
>12|.|many|TRBV25-1|TRBJ2-1
CASSESLKEQFF
TGTGCCAGCAGTGAAAGCCTGAAGGAGCAGTTCTTC
>15|.|many|TRBV5-1|TRBJ2-1
CASSLARRGYNEQFF
TGCGCCAGCAGCTTGGCCCGACGGGGGTACAATGAGCAGTTCTTC
>17|.|.|TRBV4-1|TRBJ1-5
CASSQVGTGILNQPQHF
TGCGCCAGCAGCCAAGTGGGGACGGGGATCCTTAATCAGCCCCAGCATTTT
>15|TRBD1|.|TRBV3-1|TRBJ1-1
CASSLTDRANTEAFF
TGTGCCAGCAGCCTGACCGACAGGGCGAACACTGAAGCTTTCTTT
>15|TRBD1|few|TRBV12-3/TRBV12-4|TRBJ2-7
CASKDGQAHLREQYF
TGTGCCAGCAAAGATGGACAGGCCCATTTGAGAGAGCAGTACTTC
>12|.|.|TRBV24-1|TRBJ2-1
CATSDGNNEQFF
TGTGCCACCAGTGATGGGAACAATGAGCAGTTCTTC
>14|.|many|TRBV7-2|TRBJ2-3
CASSRYLGTDTQYF
TGTGCCAGCAGCCGATACCTGGGCACAGATACGCAGTATTTT
>15|.|.|TRBV19|TRBJ2-7
CASSRAPSSIYEQYF
TGTGCCAGTAGTAGGGCCCCCAGTAGTATATACGAGCAGTACTTC
>14|TRBD1|few|TRBV7-9|TRBJ2-7
CASSPGQLFYEQYF
TGTGCCAGCAGCCCGGGACAGCTCTTCTACGAGCAGTACTTC
>16|TRBD2|few|TRBV20-1|TRBJ2-1
CSARVSGRPSYNEQFF
TGCAGTGCTAGAGTTAGCGGGAGGCCATCCTACAATGAGCAGTTCTTC
>14|.|few|TRBV5-1|TRBJ2-5
CASSLAAQDGTQYF
TGCGCCAGCAGCTTGGCCGCGCAGGACGGGACCCAGTACTTC
>14|TRBD2|many|TRBV4-1|TRBJ2-1
CASADGRAYNEQFF
TGCGCCAGCGCCGACGGGAGGGCCTACAATGAGCAGTTCTTC
>14|TRBD2|.|TRBV5-5|TRBJ2-3
CASRLLAGTDTQYF
TGTGCCAGCAGGTTACTAGCGGGCACAGATACGCAGTATTTT
>14|.|few|TRBV2|TRBJ1-6
CASRQSFYNSPLHF
TGTGCCAGCAGGCAGTCTTTCTATAATTCACCCCTCCACTTT
>16|.|.|TRBV27|TRBJ1-5
CASSKRQVLPNQPQHF
TGTGCCAGCAGCAAAAGGCAGGTTCTACCCAATCAGCCCCAGCATTTT
>16|.|few|TRBV7-9|TRBJ1-2
CASSPRRTREDHGYTF
TGTGCCAGCAGCCCAAGACGGACCAGGGAGGACCATGGCTACACCTTC
>14|.|few|TRBV12-3/TRBV12-4|TRBJ2-1
CASSILDVHNEQFF
TGTGCCAGCAGTATACTTGACGTCCACAATGAGCAGTTCTTC
>14|.|.|TRBV6-2/TRBV6-3|TRBJ1-1
CASSYGGTNTEAFF
TGTGCCAGCAGTTACGGGGGAACGAACACTGAAGCTTTCTTT